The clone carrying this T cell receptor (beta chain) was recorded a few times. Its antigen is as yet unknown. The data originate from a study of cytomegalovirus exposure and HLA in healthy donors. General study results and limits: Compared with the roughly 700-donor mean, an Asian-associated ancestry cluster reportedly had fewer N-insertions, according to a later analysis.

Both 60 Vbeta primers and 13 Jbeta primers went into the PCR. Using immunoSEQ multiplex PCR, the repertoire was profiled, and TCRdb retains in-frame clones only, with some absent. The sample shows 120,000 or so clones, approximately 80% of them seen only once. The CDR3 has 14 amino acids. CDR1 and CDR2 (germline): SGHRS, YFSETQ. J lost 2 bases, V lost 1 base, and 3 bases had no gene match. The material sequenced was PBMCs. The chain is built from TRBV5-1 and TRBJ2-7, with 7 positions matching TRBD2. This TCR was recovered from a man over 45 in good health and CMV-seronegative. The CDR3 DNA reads TGCGCCAGCAGCTTGAAACTAGCGCCCTACGAGCAGTACTTC. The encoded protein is CASSLKLAPYEQYF.